This is a list of T cell receptor beta chains from one sample in a study of T cell changes during pregnancy in multiple sclerosis. Profiling relied on immunoSEQ multiplex PCR, and the TCRdb table lists in-frame clones only, not all of them. This table holds roughly 64,000 clones, roughly 96% found once. The specimen was CD8+ T cells from peripheral blood mononuclear cells, collected after pregnancy. Source of these receptors: a female donor with multiple sclerosis, enrolled in a pregnancy study. CDR3s include the opening cysteine and the closing phenylalanine or tryptophan. D genes are given only for firm matches. Only part of the rows carry a size: once, few, many, or a class if the clone is expanded.

len	v_gene	abundance	d_gene	j_gene	CDR3nt	CDR3aa
12	TRBV28	-	-	TRBJ1-1	TGTGCCAGCAGTAGGGGAAGCTCTGAAGCTTTCTTT	CASSRGSSEAFF
17	TRBV11-1	-	-	TRBJ2-1	TGTGCCAGCAGCTTAGCTGGCAGGGGACGCTCCTACAATGAGCAGTTCTTC	CASSLAGRGRSYNEQFF
14	TRBV27	-	-	TRBJ1-1	TGTGCCAGCAGTTTATCCAGGGCGGGGACTGAAGCTTTCTTT	CASSLSRAGTEAFF
12	TRBV5-6	-	-	TRBJ2-2	TGTGCCAGCAGCCCAGGACAGGGGGAGCTGTTTTTT	CASSPGQGELFF
13	TRBV19	once	-	TRBJ1-1	TGTGCCAGTAGTATTGGGAACGGGGTCAGGGCTTTCTTT	CASSIGNGVRAFF
16	TRBV11-2	-	TRBD1	TRBJ2-3	TGTGCCAGCAGCGCTCCGGGACAGGGACATATTGATACGCAGTATTTT	CASSAPGQGHIDTQYF
17	TRBV5-5	-	TRBD1	TRBJ2-7	TGTGCCAGCACCAAACGGCCCGCCGGGACAGGGACCTACGAGCAGTACTTC	CASTKRPAGTGTYEQYF
12	TRBV15	-	-	TRBJ1-5	TGTGCCACCAGGGGGGGTAATCAGCCCCAGCATTTT	CATRGGNQPQHF
14	TRBV5-6	-	-	TRBJ2-7	TGTGCCAGCTCCAAGGCGGGATTAGTACGGGAGCAGTACTTC	CASSKAGLVREQYF
14	TRBV27	-	-	TRBJ2-5	TGTGCCAGCAGTTTATATCGTGGAGGAGAGACCCAGTACTTC	CASSLYRGGETQYF
14	TRBV28	-	-	TRBJ2-7	TGTGCCAGCAGTTTATCCCGGGTCTTATACGAGCAGTACTTC	CASSLSRVLYEQYF
16	TRBV5-4	once	TRBD1	TRBJ2-3	TGTGCCAGCAGCTGGGGCCCCGGGACAGCACAGGATACGCAGTATTTT	CASSWGPGTAQDTQYF
16	TRBV10-1	once	-	TRBJ1-5	TGCGCCAGCAGCAGGGGCGGACCCTATAGCAATCAGCCCCAGCATTTT	CASSRGGPYSNQPQHF
14	TRBV4-1	few	-	TRBJ1-1	TGCGCCAGCAGCCAAGTCCGGGGGAACACTGAAGCTTTCTTT	CASSQVRGNTEAFF
14	TRBV27	-	TRBD2	TRBJ2-7	TGTGCCAGCAGCGAGGCCACTAGCGGCTACGAGCAGTACTTC	CASSEATSGYEQYF
14	TRBV6-5	-	-	TRBJ2-7	TGTGCCAGCAGTGGGAGCTCTCTAGAGGTCGAGCAGTACTTC	CASSGSSLEVEQYF
13	TRBV7-9	once	TRBD1	TRBJ1-2	TGTGCCAGCAGCTTGGGACAGACCGCCGGCTACACCTTC	CASSLGQTAGYTF
18	TRBV11-2	-	-	TRBJ2-1	TGTGCCAGCAGCTTAAATCCCGCTAGCGAGAGAGTCTACAATGAGCAGTTCTTC	CASSLNPASERVYNEQFF